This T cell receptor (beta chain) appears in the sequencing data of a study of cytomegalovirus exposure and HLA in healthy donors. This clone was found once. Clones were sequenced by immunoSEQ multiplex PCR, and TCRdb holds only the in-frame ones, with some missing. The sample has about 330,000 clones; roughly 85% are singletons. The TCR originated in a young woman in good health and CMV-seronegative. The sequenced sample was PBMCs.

The CDR3 nucleotides read TGTGCCAGCACCCCGGGGGTAGCGGGAGGCAGCTACGAGCAGTACTTC. Its protein product is CASTPGVAGGSYEQYF. The chain employs TRBV7-9 and TRBJ2-7; 10 positions agree with TRBD2. The V gene end was trimmed by 7 bases and the J gene end by 3 bases; junction bases not matched to a gene: 12. The CDR3 has 16 amino acids. Per germline, CDR1 SEHNR and CDR2 FQNEAQ (reference sequence).